Presented here are 18 T cell receptor beta chains from one specimen sequenced in a study of shared clonotypes between healthy human individuals. Assay used: immunoSEQ multiplex PCR; TCRdb lists only in-frame clones, some missing. This sample has roughly 2,300,000 clones, with about 90% found just once. Sequences were obtained from naive CD4+ T cells from PBMCs. Specified subset: CD45RA+ positively selected. The source of these receptors is a man younger than 35 in good health. Some clones in this sample may be carry-over from other donors' samples.

About this clone: Other DNA variants within this sample encode the same CDR3. The gene calls are TRBV15 and TRBJ2-1; no reliable D call. With 1 base removed from V and 6 bases from J, the gap between germline ends came to 10 bases. Germline CDR1 is LNHNV and CDR2 is YYDKDF (reference sequence). The CDR3 is made up of 14 amino acids. The CDR3 coding sequence is TGTGCCACCAGCAGAGGTGGTAGTCCCAATGAGCAGTTCTTC. Its protein product is CATSRGGSPNEQFF. Full variable domain (remainder filled in from reference TRBV15 and TRBJ2-1): DAMVIQNPRYQVTQFGKPVTLSCSQTLNHNVMYWYQQKSSQAPKLLFHYYDKDFNNEADTPDNFQSRRPNTSFCFLDIRSPGLGDTAMYLCATSRGGSPNEQFFGPGTRLTVL.

This chain uses TRBV9 with TRBJ2-7; 9 nucleotides match TRBD2. Per germline, CDR1 SGDLS and CDR2 YYNGEE. With 2 bases clipped from V and 2 bases from J, the junction kept 8 bases outside the gene matches. This CDR3 spans 16 amino acids. This chain's CDR3 is CASSVGSGGFTYEQYF. The CDR3 nucleotides are TGTGCCAGCAGCGTGGGTAGCGGGGGATTTACCTACGAGCAGTACTTC.

The chain uses TRBV18 and TRBJ2-5; D might be TRBD1 (6 bases). This CDR3 has 15 residues. The germline gives CDR1 KGHSH, CDR2 LQKENI. The V gene lost 6 bases and the J gene lost 1 base, with 15 bases spanning the gap. As DNA, the CDR3 is TGTGCCAGCTCCCCCAGACAGGTGATCCAAGAGACCCAGTACTTC. Its protein is CASSPRQVIQETQYF.

This rearrangement joins TRBV15 to TRBJ2-7; no firm D call. CDR3 size: 14 residues. Germline CDR1 reads LNHNV; CDR2 reads YYDKDF (reference sequence). V lost 0 bases and J lost 2, with 8 bases in between. CDR3 coding DNA: TGTGCCACCAGCAGAGATGTTGCTACCTACGAGCAGTACTTC. Protein sequence: CATSRDVATYEQYF.

For this clone: The sample carries other DNA sequences with the same CDR3. The chain combines TRBV5-5 with TRBJ2-1; D perhaps matches TRBD2 (6 bases). The CDR3 has 16 amino acids. V lost 0 bases and J 3 bases, leaving 13 bases between the germline ends. Germline lookup yields CDR1 SGHKS and CDR2 YYEKEE (reference sequence). In DNA form, the CDR3 reads TGTGCCAGCAGCTTGGAAGGGACTGGGAGCTACAATGAGCAGTTCTTC. Translated, it gives CASSLEGTGSYNEQFF.

This clone was found a few times. The rearrangement links TRBV30 to TRBJ1-1; D is uncertain. The CDR3 is 14 amino acids. Germline-derived CDR1 and CDR2 are GTSNPN and SVGIG (reference sequence). Trimming took off 4 bases at V and 3 bases at J, with 15 bases between the two ends. In DNA form, the CDR3 reads TGTGCCTGGAATATGCGATGGGCAGACACTGAAGCTTTCTTT. Encoded protein: CAWNMRWADTEAFF.

CDR3 DNA sequence: TGTGCCAGCAGTTTATATGGGGGAGTCACCGGGGAGCTGTTTTTT. Translated: CASSLYGGVTGELFF. The V gene is TRBV28, the J gene TRBJ2-2; D is tentatively TRBD1 or TRBD2 (5 bases each). With 1 base removed from V and 4 bases from J, the gap between germline ends came to 10 bases. Per germline, CDR1 MDHEN and CDR2 SYDVKM. The CDR3 has 15 residues. The whole variable domain, filled in from reference TRBV28 and TRBJ2-2, reads DVKVTQSSRYLVKRTGEKVFLECVQDMDHENMFWYRQDPGLGLRLIYFSYDVKMKEKGDIPEGYSVSREKKERFSLILESASTNQTSMYLCASSLYGGVTGELFFGEGSRLTVL.

As concerns this clone: At the DNA level, this CDR3 is encoded by other sequences in the same sample as well. The V call is TRBV6-5, the J call TRBJ1-2; no firm D call. Germline loops: CDR1 MNHEY, CDR2 SVGAGI. Trimming removed 2 bases at V and 1 base at J, with 5 bases between. This CDR3 contains 13 residues. CDR3 nucleotides: TGTGCCAGCAGTTACGGACTTAACTATGGCTACACCTTC. Translated, it gives CASSYGLNYGYTF.

The rearrangement links TRBV7-8 to TRBJ2-1; D perhaps matches TRBD2 (6 bases). The CDR3 is made up of 16 amino acids. Looked up from germline, CDR1 is SGHVS and CDR2 is FQNEAQ. V was clipped by 2 bases and J by 0 bases, with 11 bases between them. CDR3 nucleotides: TGTGCCAGCAGCTTAATGGGACTTGGCTCCTACAATGAGCAGTTCTTC. Protein: CASSLMGLGSYNEQFF.

V and J are TRBV19 and TRBJ1-2; D is ambiguous. This CDR3 is 11 amino acids long. V was clipped by 6 bases and J by 6 bases, with 8 bases between them. Germline CDR1 and CDR2: LNHDA and SQIVND (reference sequence). CDR3 DNA: TGTGCCAGTAGGCAGACCCATGGCTACACCTTC. Its translation: CASRQTHGYTF.

This clone has a single count. The chain has TRBV5-1 and TRBJ2-1, with TRBD2 matching over 7 bases. The ends lost 4 bases at V and 2 bases at J; junction bases unmatched: 6. Germline V CDR1 and CDR2: SGHRS, YFSETQ. The CDR3 has 15 residues. The DNA of the CDR3 is TGCGCCAGCAGCGAAGGGACTACTACCTACAATGAGCAGTTCTTC. This codes for CASSEGTTTYNEQFF.

The V and J genes are TRBV6-5 and TRBJ1-2, with D hard to call. Germline CDR1 MNHEY, CDR2 SVGAGI. This CDR3 region has 15 residues. V was cut by 4 bases and J by 1 base, with 13 bases left in between. The CDR3 here is CASSSLGESNYGYTF. The CDR3 region has the DNA TGTGCCAGCAGTTCCCTCGGGGAGAGTAACTATGGCTACACCTTC.

The CDR3 spells CASSRQGRSGANVLTF. The DNA of the CDR3 is TGTGCCAGCAGCCGACAGGGCCGGAGCGGGGCCAACGTCCTGACTTTC. This chain uses TRBV28 with TRBJ2-6; 7 nucleotides agree with TRBD1. This CDR3 has 16 residues. V lost 6 bases and J lost 4; bases outside the gene matches: 9. CDR1 is MDHEN, CDR2 SYDVKM, per germline.

The chain combines TRBV2 with TRBJ2-2, with D perhaps matching TRBD2 (5 bases). This CDR3 comprises 14 residues. Germline V gives CDR1 SNHLY, CDR2 FYNNEI. V was trimmed by 4 bases and J by 4 bases, leaving 10 bases between them. In nucleotides, the CDR3 is TGTGCCAGCAGTGGTGAGCGGAGCACCGGGGAGCTGTTTTTT. This codes for CASSGERSTGELFF.

The sample holds a few counts of this clone. J is TRBJ1-1 and V is TRBV7-9; D not resolved. Germline V gene data show CDR1 as SEHNR and CDR2 as FQNEAQ (reference sequence). The CDR3 spans 13 residues. Trimming removed 5 bases at V and 0 bases at J, with 7 bases between. The DNA for the CDR3 is TGTGCCAGCAGCCCTACATTGAACACTGAAGCTTTCTTT. Protein product: CASSPTLNTEAFF.

The chain is built from TRBV7-2 and TRBJ2-5; 12 nucleotides align to TRBD2. Germline CDR1 is SGHTA and CDR2 is FQGNSA. The CDR3 extends over 15 amino acids. V dropped 5 bases and J dropped 5; count of bases not matched to a gene: 6. CDR3 nucleotides: TGTGCCAGCAGCACAGGACTAGCGGGACATGAGACCCAGTACTTC. It yields the protein CASSTGLAGHETQYF.

In its sample, this clone was seen once. V usage is TRBV10-2 and J usage is TRBJ2-1; 13 bases agree with TRBD2. CDR3 size: 15 residues. CDR1 is WSHSY and CDR2 is SAAADI in the germline V gene. V was clipped by 7 bases and J by 7 bases; unmatched bases: 7. The chain's CDR3 is CASIPGLAGRNEQFF. The DNA of the CDR3 is TGCGCCAGCATTCCGGGACTAGCGGGGAGAAATGAGCAGTTCTTC.

The chain links TRBV10-3 to TRBJ2-7, with a tentative D call TRBD2 (6 bases). The V gene lost 7 bases and the J gene lost 3 bases, with 19 bases spanning the gap. The germline CDR1 and CDR2 sequences are ENHRY and SYGVKD. This CDR3 comprises 15 residues. The CDR3 DNA sequence: TGTGCCATCACCAGGTTCCAGGACGGGAGCTACGAGCAGTACTTC. Residues: CAITRFQDGSYEQYF.